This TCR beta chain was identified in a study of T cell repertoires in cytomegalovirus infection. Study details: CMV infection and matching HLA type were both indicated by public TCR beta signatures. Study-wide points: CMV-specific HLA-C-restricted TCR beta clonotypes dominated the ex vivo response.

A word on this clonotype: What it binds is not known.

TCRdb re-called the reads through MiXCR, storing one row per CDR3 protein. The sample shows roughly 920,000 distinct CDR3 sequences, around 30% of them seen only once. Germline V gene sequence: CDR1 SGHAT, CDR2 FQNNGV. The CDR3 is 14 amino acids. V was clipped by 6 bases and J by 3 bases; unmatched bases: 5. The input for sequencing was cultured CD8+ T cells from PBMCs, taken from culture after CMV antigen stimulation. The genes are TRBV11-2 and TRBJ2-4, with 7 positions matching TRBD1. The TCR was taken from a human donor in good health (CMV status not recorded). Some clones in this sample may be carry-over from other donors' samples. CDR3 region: CASRNRGGKNIQYF. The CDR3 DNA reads TGTGCCAGCAGGAACAGGGGTGGCAAAAACATTCAGTACTTC.